The rows below give T cell receptor beta chains drawn from one sample of a study of T-cell memory formation after mild COVID-19. TCRdb re-analysed the 5' RACE reads in MiXCR, keeping a single row per CDR3 protein. The top ten hold about 12% of the sample, which has around 440,000 distinct CDR3 sequences, 15% to 20% seen once. Material: PBMCs or a T cell subset sorted from them (not recorded which). These TCRs come from an adult woman who had mild COVID-19 (a few samples of this study predate the infection). Cell type and time point are not known. CDR3s include the opening cysteine and the closing phenylalanine or tryptophan. A D gene is named only where the DNA matches it firmly. Clone size is stated in some rows and not others, as once, few, many or a class when expanded.

j_call d_call clone_size v_call cdr3_aa cdr3_nt
TRBJ2-1 . . TRBV9 CASSAIGHRGPRINEQFF TGTGCCAGCAGCGCAATAGGGCATCGGGGCCCGCGGATCAATGAGCAGTTCTTC
TRBJ1-2 . . TRBV7-9 CASSTRGGNHGYTF TGTGCCAGCAGCACCCGTGGGGGGAATCATGGCTACACCTTC
TRBJ2-3 . . TRBV6-1 CASTPTRLGTDTQYF TGTGCCAGCACCCCGACGAGGTTGGGCACAGATACGCAGTATTTT
TRBJ1-1 . few TRBV19 CASRAVKNTEAFF TGTGCCAGTAGAGCAGTAAAGAACACTGAAGCTTTCTTT
TRBJ2-1 TRBD2 . TRBV7-9 CASSLYRLAGGEQFF TGTGCCAGCAGCTTATACCGACTAGCGGGAGGAGAGCAGTTCTTC
TRBJ2-1 . . TRBV4-1 CASSRDVEDEQFF TGCGCCAGCAGCCGGGACGTTGAGGATGAGCAGTTCTTC
TRBJ2-2 . many TRBV7-9 CASSLGAGELFF TGTGCCAGCAGCTTAGGGGCCGGGGAGCTGTTTTTT
TRBJ2-7 TRBD2 few TRBV12-3/TRBV12-4 CASSSGLRAYEQYF TGTGCCAGCAGTTCGGGACTACGGGCCTACGAGCAGTACTTC
TRBJ2-1 . few TRBV5-5 CASSSGVLLSNEQFF TGTGCCAGCAGCTCAGGGGTTTTACTCTCCAATGAGCAGTTCTTC
TRBJ2-7 . . TRBV5-1 CASSPLNGGGEEQYF TGCGCCAGCAGCCCACTTAACGGAGGGGGGGAAGAGCAGTACTTC
TRBJ2-5 . . TRBV7-2 CASSFPGVETQYF TGTGCCAGCAGCTTTCCAGGGGTGGAGACCCAGTACTTC
TRBJ1-5 . . TRBV4-1 CASSQEGASYSNQPQHF TGCGCCAGCAGCCAAGAGGGGGCATCCTATAGCAATCAGCCCCAGCATTTT
TRBJ1-1 TRBD1 . TRBV18 CASSPPGTENTEAFF TGTGCCAGCTCACCTCCCGGGACAGAGAACACTGAAGCTTTCTTT
TRBJ1-4 . . TRBV28 CASTGKQKLFF TGTGCCAGCACCGGAAAACAGAAGCTGTTTTTT
TRBJ2-2 TRBD2 few TRBV19 CASSISPGTSANTGELFF TGTGCCAGTAGTATATCCCCCGGGACTAGCGCGAACACCGGGGAGCTGTTTTTT
TRBJ2-5 TRBD1 . TRBV4-3 CASSQTGRETQYF TGCGCCAGCAGCCAGACAGGGCGAGAGACCCAGTACTTC
TRBJ2-1 . many TRBV7-8 CASSDSIGRRSYNEQFF TGTGCCAGCAGCGATTCAATAGGGCGGCGCTCCTACAATGAGCAGTTCTTC
TRBJ2-5 TRBD2 . TRBV12-3/TRBV12-4 CASSTPTSGSRGETQYF TGTGCCAGCAGTACTCCGACTAGCGGGAGTAGGGGAGAGACCCAGTACTTC
TRBJ1-1 TRBD1 many TRBV20-1 CSARDSPEAFF TGCAGTGCGAGGGACAGCCCCGAAGCTTTCTTT
TRBJ2-3 . many TRBV12-3/TRBV12-4 CASSPQGSNTDTQYF TGTGCCAGCAGTCCTCAGGGTAGTAACACAGATACGCAGTATTTT
TRBJ1-1 . . TRBV29-1 CSVRKGTPSSMNTEAFF TGCAGCGTTAGAAAAGGGACACCTTCCTCTATGAACACTGAAGCTTTCTTT
TRBJ1-2 . . TRBV3-1 CASSQAGDGGRFNYGYTF TGTGCCAGCAGCCAAGCTGGAGACGGCGGACGGTTCAACTATGGCTACACCTTC
TRBJ2-3 TRBD2 . TRBV4-1 CASSQDGTSGDTQYF TGCGCCAGCAGCCAAGATGGGACTAGCGGGGATACGCAGTATTTT
TRBJ2-2 TRBD2 . TRBV7-9 CASSLATLTSGGAAGELFF TGTGCCAGCAGCTTAGCGACTTTAACTAGCGGGGGAGCGGCCGGGGAGCTGTTTTTT
TRBJ2-1 . . TRBV7-3 CASSSRGPNEQFF TGTGCCAGCAGCTCGAGGGGCCCTAATGAGCAGTTCTTC
TRBJ1-2 TRBD1 . TRBV6-6 CASTLPGTGVYGYTF TGTGCCAGCACCTTGCCCGGGACAGGGGTCTATGGCTACACCTTC
TRBJ1-2 . . TRBV7-9 CASSPQRRNGYTF TGTGCCAGCAGCCCTCAGAGACGGAATGGCTACACCTTC
TRBJ2-1 . . TRBV2 CASSGTTTNEQFF TGTGCCAGCAGTGGGACTACCACCAATGAGCAGTTCTTC
TRBJ2-5 TRBD2 many TRBV4-2 CASSQGTSGGQETQYF TGTGCCAGCAGCCAAGGGACTAGCGGGGGCCAAGAGACCCAGTACTTC
TRBJ1-2 TRBD1 . TRBV7-2 CASSLGGQGASYGYTF TGTGCCAGCAGCTTAGGGGGGCAGGGGGCGTCTTATGGCTACACCTTC
TRBJ1-1 TRBD1 . TRBV20-1 CSARLGQGNTEAFF TGCAGTGCTCGACTGGGACAGGGGAACACTGAAGCTTTCTTT
TRBJ2-6 . few TRBV4-1 CASSHRGEVAGSGANVLTF TGCGCCAGCAGCCACAGGGGTGAGGTTGCTGGCTCTGGGGCCAACGTCCTGACTTTC
TRBJ2-7 . many TRBV7-9 CASSLDKQYF TGTGCCAGCAGCTTGGACAAGCAGTACTTC